This T cell receptor beta chain was recovered during a study of a mutant IDH1 vaccine in newly diagnosed glioma. A word on this clone: What it binds is unknown.

Sample time point: week 23, last vaccination. Doses consisted of 300 ug of mutant IDH1 20-mer peptide each, paired with topical imiquimod. Germline CDR1 is LNHNV and CDR2 is YYDKDF (reference sequence). The length of the CDR3 is 14 residues. The J segment lost 2 bases and the V segment lost 5 bases, leaving 4 bases of the junction unmatched. TCRdb's table, derived via immunoSEQ multiplex PCR, lists solely in-frame clones and lacks some. This table has roughly 51,000 clones, about 81% appearing once. The sequenced sample was PBMCs, obtained from a glioma patient whose treatment included an IDH1 peptide vaccine. The genes are TRBV15 and TRBJ1-1, with TRBD1 identical over 8 bases. This receptor was identified in a woman between 40 and 55 years old with glioma. Some clones in this sample may be carry-over from other donors' samples. The CDR3 region is CATSWTGRNTEAFF. Here the CDR3 DNA reads TGTGCCACCAGCTGGACAGGGAGAAACACTGAAGCTTTCTTT.